Following are 32 T cell receptor beta chains from one sample sequenced in a study of T-cell memory formation after mild COVID-19. TCRdb fed the 5' RACE reads into MiXCR, producing one record per CDR3 protein. The sample lists 350,000 to 400,000 distinct CDR3 sequences; around an eighth were seen once. Sequenced material: PBMCs or a T cell subset sorted from them (not recorded which). All receptors derive from a man in his late teens or twenties who had mild COVID-19 (a few samples of this study predate the infection). Cell type and time point are not known.

This clonotype has a handful of counts. This rearrangement joins TRBV10-3 to TRBJ2-1; TRBD2 aligns across 7 bases. The trim removed 3 bases at V and 8 bases at J, leaving 7 bases unmatched. The germline V gene encodes CDR1 ENHRY and CDR2 SYGVKD. CDR3 size: 14 residues. The CDR3 loop is CAISDRVAGHEQFF. The CDR3 DNA follows: TGTGCCATCAGTGACAGGGTAGCGGGCCATGAGCAGTTCTTC.

The sample holds a few counts of this clonotype. The chain has TRBV6-1 and TRBJ1-6; a possible D gene is TRBD1 (6 bases). Trimming removed 7 bases from V and 8 bases from J, with 15 bases in between. This CDR3 region has 14 residues. Germline CDR1 and CDR2: MNHNS and SASEGT. DNA for the CDR3: TGTGCCAGCACTCCCGGGCAGGGGTATTCACCCCTCCACTTT. This codes for CASTPGQGYSPLHF.

The table lists this clonotype with a few counts. The rearrangement uses TRBV7-3 and TRBJ1-5; D ambiguous. Germline V gene data show CDR1 as SGHTA and CDR2 as FQGTGA. With 9 bases removed from V and 4 bases from J, the gap between germline ends came to 10 bases. The CDR3 runs 12 residues. The CDR3: CASGNPNQPQHF. Here the CDR3 DNA reads TGTGCCAGTGGAAATCCTAATCAGCCCCAGCATTTT.

This clonotype has a count of ten or more. This chain joins TRBV7-2 and TRBJ2-2; 8 bases are a match to TRBD2. Per the germline V gene, CDR1 is SGHTA and CDR2 is FQGNSA. The CDR3 consists of 15 residues. V dropped 5 bases and J dropped 7; count of bases not matched to a gene: 9. DNA of the CDR3: TGTGCCAGCAGCCAGTCCCGGGGGGGCCACGGGGAGCTGTTTTTT. This gives the protein CASSQSRGGHGELFF.

Ten or more counts support this clonotype. The chain is built from TRBV28 and TRBJ2-1; D is unclear. The V and J ends lost 3 bases and 9 bases respectively, with 6 bases between them. Germline V gene lookup returns CDR1 MDHEN and CDR2 SYDVKM. The CDR3 sequence is 11 residues long. The DNA of the CDR3 is TGTGCCAGCAGTTTCCTGGGTGAGCAGTTCTTC. Protein: CASSFLGEQFF.

This clonotype was counted between two and nine times. The chain uses TRBV25-1 and TRBJ1-6; D possibly corresponds to TRBD1 (5 bases). Germline V gene data show CDR1 as MGHDK and CDR2 as SYGVNS. This CDR3 is 13 amino acids long. Trimming cost V 1 base and J 9 bases, with 7 bases left between them. The CDR3 here is CASSESGGSPLHF. The CDR3 DNA is TGTGCCAGCAGTGAATCTGGGGGTTCACCCCTCCACTTT.

This clonotype was picked up a small number of times. The J gene is TRBJ1-6, the V gene TRBV4-1, with D maybe TRBD1 (5 bases). V dropped 1 base and J dropped 10 bases, with 23 bases sitting between them. Germline loops: CDR1 MGHRA, CDR2 YSYEKL. The CDR3 is 18 amino acids. CDR3 DNA sequence: TGCGCCAGCAGCCAAGCTTTGACAGCTAGGCGAAAAGGCTCACCCCTCCACTTT. Translation: CASSQALTARRKGSPLHF.

The V call is TRBV7-9, the J call TRBJ2-1, with 10 positions matching TRBD1. V gave up 5 bases and J gave up 5 bases; unmatched junction bases: 12. CDR3 size: 17 residues. Germline assignment: CDR1 SEHNR and CDR2 FQNEAQ (reference sequence). CDR3 amino acids: CASSPPLPGTGDNEQFF. The CDR3 DNA reads TGTGCCAGCAGCCCCCCTCTCCCCGGGACAGGGGACAATGAGCAGTTCTTC.

In its sample, this clonotype was seen many times. The chain is built from TRBV5-1 and TRBJ2-5, with D maybe TRBD1 (5 bases). The germline CDR1 and CDR2 sequences are SGHRS and YFSETQ. Trimming left V 4 bases short and J 1 base short, with 11 bases between. The CDR3 consists of 14 residues. The CDR3 loop reads CASSGQGRQETQYF. Here the CDR3 DNA reads TGCGCCAGCAGCGGGCAGGGTCGCCAAGAGACCCAGTACTTC.

The chain is built from TRBV1 and TRBJ2-1. TRBV1 is designated a pseudogene. The CDR3 has 14 residues. Here the CDR3 reads CTSARPRSYNEQFF. CDR3 in DNA: TGCACCAGCGCGAGACCGAGGTCCTACAATGAGCAGTTCTTC.

This clonotype occurred a few times. This chain joins TRBV20-1 and TRBJ2-1; TRBD1 matches 7 bases. The CDR3 extends over 15 amino acids. Unmatched junction bases numbered 4, after V lost 2 bases and J lost 0 bases. Germline loops: CDR1 DFQATT, CDR2 SNEGSKA (reference sequence). This chain's CDR3 is CSARNYRGSYNEQFF. As DNA, the CDR3 is TGCAGTGCTAGAAACTACAGGGGCTCCTACAATGAGCAGTTCTTC.

This chain connects TRBV10-3 to TRBJ1-6, with D perhaps TRBD1 (5 bases). V was shortened by 4 bases and J by 5 bases, with 9 bases between the two germline ends. The V gene's germline CDR1 is ENHRY and CDR2 SYGVKD. The CDR3 consists of 14 residues. The chain's CDR3 is CAISGQPDNSPLHF. Written as DNA, the CDR3 is TGTGCCATCAGTGGACAGCCGGATAATTCACCCCTCCACTTT.

This clonotype has only a few counts. The V gene is TRBV5-4, the J gene TRBJ1-2; D may be TRBD1 (6 bases). Between the trimmed V and J ends, which lost 0 bases and 3 bases, there was a span of 9 bases. This CDR3 is 14 amino acids long. CDR1 and CDR2 (germline): SGHNT, YYREEE (reference sequence). CDR3 sequence (DNA): TGTGCCAGCAGCTTGGACAGGGCATACTATGGCTACACCTTC. Residues: CASSLDRAYYGYTF.

This clonotype came up a few times. The chain uses TRBV5-1 and TRBJ2-3; 12 nucleotides match TRBD2. V lost 3 bases to trimming and J lost 6 bases; unmatched junction nucleotides: 5. Germline values: CDR1 SGHRS, CDR2 YFSETQ. The CDR3 has 15 amino acids. This CDR3 reads CASSYGLAGRDTQYF. The CDR3 DNA reads as TGCGCCAGCAGCTACGGACTAGCGGGGAGGGATACGCAGTATTTT.

This clonotype was counted between two and nine times. The rearrangement uses TRBV9 and TRBJ2-5; 12 bases map to TRBD1. V was pared by 4 bases and J by 4 bases, with 8 bases of the junction left unmatched. The CDR3 spans 16 residues. The germline V gene has CDR1 SGDLS and CDR2 YYNGEE. CDR3 loop: CASSPRDRGRGETQYF. In DNA, the CDR3 is TGTGCCAGCAGCCCACGGGACAGGGGGCGGGGAGAGACCCAGTACTTC.

The chain has TRBV5-1 and TRBJ2-3, with 11 bases fitting TRBD2. CDR1 is SGHRS and CDR2 is YFSETQ in the germline V gene. There are 14 residues in the CDR3. The V and J ends lost 8 bases and 5 bases, in that order; junction bases with no gene match: 7. The CDR3 DNA is TGCGCCAGTACTAGCGGGAGTCCCGGAGATACGCAGTATTTT. Its translation: CASTSGSPGDTQYF.

The rearrangement uses TRBV20-1 and TRBJ1-4; D is uncertain. This CDR3 has 15 amino acids. Germline V gene data show CDR1 as DFQATT and CDR2 as SNEGSKA (reference sequence). The V and J ends lost 0 bases and 7 bases respectively, with 15 bases between them. CDR3 sequence: CSAREARRDSEKLFF. The CDR3 region has the DNA TGCAGTGCTAGAGAAGCCCGGAGGGATAGTGAAAAACTGTTTTTT.

V gene TRBV25-1 combines with J gene TRBJ1-2; D may be TRBD1 (5 bases). Deletions cut 7 bases from V and 1 base from J, with 13 bases between. The CDR3 runs 14 residues. Germline V CDR1 and CDR2: MGHDK, SYGVNS. The chain's CDR3 is CASTSWGGNYGYTF. The CDR3 DNA sequence: TGTGCCAGCACCTCCTGGGGGGGTAACTATGGCTACACCTTC.

The chain employs TRBV30 and TRBJ1-1; possible D gene TRBD1, 6 bases. The germline CDR1 and CDR2 sequences are GTSNPN and SVGIG (reference sequence). The length of the CDR3 is 15 residues. The ends were cut back, 4 bases at V and 6 bases at J, with 21 bases in the middle. This CDR3 is CAWTWGPTVGAEAFF. DNA for the CDR3: TGTGCCTGGACCTGGGGGCCTACAGTCGGGGCTGAAGCTTTCTTT.

The gene calls are TRBV19 and TRBJ2-3, with D possibly TRBD2 on 6 matching bases. V lost 2 bases, J lost 0 bases, and 9 bases lay in between. CDR3 length: 15 residues. Germline CDR1 is LNHDA and CDR2 is SQIVND (reference sequence). The CDR3 sequence is CASSIIGTSTDTQYF. The CDR3 DNA follows: TGTGCCAGTAGTATAATTGGGACTAGCACAGATACGCAGTATTTT.

This clonotype was seen only a few times. V usage is TRBV10-3 and J usage is TRBJ2-1; no reliable D call. The CDR3 extends over 16 amino acids. V lost 0 bases to trimming and J lost 9 bases, with 18 bases between them. Germline-derived CDR1 and CDR2 are ENHRY and SYGVKD. In DNA form, the CDR3 reads TGTGCCATCAGTGAGTCTTCGAGACCTACCTATGCTGAGCAGTTCTTC. Amino acid sequence: CAISESSRPTYAEQFF.

This clonotype has only a few counts. V usage is TRBV10-3 and J usage is TRBJ2-5, with D tentatively TRBD1 (6 bases). CDR1 is ENHRY, CDR2 SYGVKD, per germline. The CDR3 covers 13 residues. V shed 2 bases and J shed 5 bases, with 9 bases lying between them. This CDR3 is CAISEPDRETQYF. The CDR3 DNA follows: TGTGCCATCAGTGAGCCCGACAGGGAGACCCAGTACTTC.

This clonotype was observed many times. The genes are TRBV4-1 and TRBJ2-1, with D maybe TRBD2 (7 bases). This CDR3 is 17 amino acids long. The germline V and J ends were trimmed by 3 bases and 12 bases, with 27 bases remaining between them. Germline V CDR1 and CDR2: MGHRA, YSYEKL. CDR3 region: CASSHEPTGSRGLGQFF. Written as DNA, the CDR3 is TGCGCCAGCAGCCACGAACCGACAGGATCGCGGGGGCTTGGGCAGTTCTTC.

The sample holds a few counts of this clonotype. The rearrangement joins TRBV15 to TRBJ2-3, with D unclear. The germline V gene encodes CDR1 LNHNV and CDR2 YYDKDF (reference sequence). The CDR3 has 18 amino acids. V lost 1 base, J lost 3 bases, and 20 bases lay in between. DNA of the CDR3: TGTGCCACCAGCAGAGCACGGGCCACCTTTGACGGGACAGATACGCAGTATTTT. Translated, it gives CATSRARATFDGTDTQYF.

This clonotype was detected many times. V is TRBV12-3 or TRBV12-4 and J is TRBJ1-3, with a weak D call TRBD1 (6 bases). The CDR3 covers 14 residues. Between the trimmed V and J ends, which lost 5 bases and 1 base, there was a span of 9 bases. The DNA of the CDR3 is TGTGCCAGCAGTGCCACAGGGTCTGGAAACACCATATATTTT. It encodes CASSATGSGNTIYF.

The chain links TRBV4-2 to TRBJ1-1; D perhaps matches TRBD1 (5 bases). The V gene lost 0 bases and the J gene lost 7 bases, with 9 bases spanning the gap. This CDR3 is 13 amino acids long. In germline, CDR1 is LGHNA, CDR2 YNFKEQ. This chain's CDR3 is CASSQESTGEAFF. CDR3 in DNA: TGTGCCAGCAGCCAAGAATCAACAGGTGAAGCTTTCTTT.

The chain carries TRBV2 and TRBJ1-2; maybe TRBD1 (5 bases). CDR3 length: 14 residues. Germline lookup yields CDR1 SNHLY and CDR2 FYNNEI. The V end lost 1 base, the J end lost 4 bases, and 10 bases lay between the germline ends. The DNA of the CDR3 is TGTGCCAGCAGTGAAGTGGGGACGGGCTATGGCTACACCTTC. It translates to CASSEVGTGYGYTF.

There are a few counts of this clonotype. The chain uses TRBV7-8 and TRBJ1-5; D perhaps matches TRBD1 (5 bases). This CDR3 contains 16 residues. Germline CDR1 reads SGHVS; CDR2 reads FQNEAQ. V lost 5 bases and J 7 bases, leaving 21 bases between the germline ends. As DNA, the CDR3 is TGTGCCAGCAGCCGCCGAGGCGAAGGCGGGGGACAGCCCCAGCATTTT. Translated: CASSRRGEGGGQPQHF.

The chain combines TRBV7-9 with TRBJ2-7; 11 nucleotides align to TRBD2. V trimming: 4 bases; J trimming: 3 bases; junction bases outside the gene matches: 2. The CDR3 has 14 amino acids. Germline V lookup: CDR1 SEHNR, CDR2 FQNEAQ (reference sequence). CDR3 coding DNA: TGTGCCAGCAGCTGGGGGACTAGCGGCTACGAGCAGTACTTC. Its protein product is CASSWGTSGYEQYF.

The V call is TRBV19, the J call TRBJ2-3, with a tentative D call TRBD2 (5 bases). Germline V lookup: CDR1 LNHDA, CDR2 SQIVND (reference sequence). The CDR3 loop spans 15 amino acids. V was pared by 9 bases and J by 0 bases, with 16 bases between. The CDR3 protein is CASSQVDSSTDTQYF. In DNA, the CDR3 is TGTGCCAGCAGCCAAGTGGACTCTAGCACAGATACGCAGTATTTT.

The rearrangement uses TRBV6-2 or TRBV6-3 and TRBJ2-7; D is perhaps TRBD2 (6 bases). Trimming left V 6 bases short and J 7 bases short, with 22 bases between. The CDR3 runs 15 residues. Germline CDR1 MNHEY, CDR2 SVGEGT. The CDR3 coding sequence is TGTGCCAGCAGCGATCGCCGGGACCTGGCGGGGGAGCAGTACTTC. Amino acids: CASSDRRDLAGEQYF.

This clonotype was recorded many times. The chain recombines TRBV20-1 with TRBJ1-6; 8 bases are a match to TRBD1. Germline assignment: CDR1 DFQATT and CDR2 SNEGSKA (reference sequence). The CDR3 is 13 amino acids. The J segment lost 9 bases and the V segment lost 6 bases, leaving 7 bases of the junction unmatched. DNA of the CDR3: TGCAGTGCCCCGCCAGGGGGCGGTTCACCCCTCCACTTT. It codes for CSAPPGGGSPLHF.